What follows is one T cell receptor beta chain and its context. The source of the sample is a study of shared clonotypes between healthy human individuals. The repertoire was sequenced with immunoSEQ multiplex PCR; TCRdb's copy has only in-frame clones and lacks some. The sample has millions of clones, approximately 90% seen once. Material for sequencing was naive CD4+ T cells sorted from blood. Subset specified: CD45RA+ positively selected. This receptor was identified in a man aged 18 to 30 in good health.

The CDR3 sequence: CASQDPGLGYNEQFF. DNA for the CDR3: TGTGCCAGCCAAGATCCGGGACTAGGCTACAATGAGCAGTTCTTC. V and J are TRBV6-4 and TRBJ2-1; 8 nucleotides align to TRBD2. Per the germline V gene, CDR1 is MRHNA and CDR2 is SNTAGT. The CDR3 totals 15 residues. The junction had 9 bases not matched to a gene; V was cut back by 8 bases and J by 3 bases.